This entry lists 30 T cell receptor beta chains sequenced from one sample in a study of T-cell reconstitution after alpha-beta-depleted transplantation in children. The library targeted TCRbeta and was prepared with unique molecular identifiers. TCRdb analysed the PCR reads with MiXCR anew, one entry per CDR3 protein. This repertoire shows about 180,000 distinct CDR3 sequences, 11% found once; its top ten account for approximately 13%. The specimen was PBMCs, collected before TCRalphabeta/CD19-depleted stem cell transplant. The receptors stem from a boy aged 2 to 10 with acute myeloid leukemia, due to receive a stem cell transplant.

There are many counts of this clonotype. The chain has TRBV20-1 and TRBJ2-1, with 7 positions matching TRBD2. The ends lost 1 base at V and 7 bases at J; junction bases unmatched: 10. The germline V gene encodes CDR1 DFQATT and CDR2 SNEGSKA (reference sequence). The CDR3 loop spans 15 amino acids. CDR3 DNA: TGCAGTGCTAGAGGCTCGACTAGCCTCGGGAATGAGCAGTTCTTC. Amino acids: CSARGSTSLGNEQFF.

The table lists this clonotype with many counts. The rearrangement links TRBV20-1 to TRBJ2-5, with TRBD2 matching over 9 bases. The CDR3 contains 16 residues. The germline gives CDR1 DFQATT, CDR2 SNEGSKA (reference sequence). V lost 7 bases to trimming and J lost 3 bases; unmatched junction nucleotides: 15. As DNA, the CDR3 is TGCAGTGTTCCCTCTCTTGGGGCGGGAGGGGAAGAGACCCAGTACTTC. Translating it yields CSVPSLGAGGEETQYF.

The J gene is TRBJ2-5, the V gene TRBV10-3; the D is unclear. This CDR3 is 16 amino acids long. V shed 6 bases and J shed 0 bases, with 17 bases lying between them. CDR1 ENHRY and CDR2 SYGVKD come from the germline V gene. CDR3 sequence reads: CAISPGLLSYQETQYF. The CDR3 coding sequence is TGTGCCATCAGCCCCGGGCTCCTCTCCTACCAAGAGACCCAGTACTTC.

This clonotype came up many times. The chain links TRBV19 to TRBJ1-1; the D is unclear. The CDR3 covers 12 residues. Per germline, CDR1 LNHDA and CDR2 SQIVND (reference sequence). V dropped 9 bases and J dropped 0 bases, with 8 bases sitting between them. The CDR3 region is CASGSLNTEAFF. The CDR3 DNA is TGTGCCAGCGGTAGCCTGAACACTGAAGCTTTCTTT.

Many counts were recorded for this clonotype. This chain uses TRBV7-9 with TRBJ1-2; no reliable D call. The V end was cut by 5 bases, the J end by 7 bases, with 8 bases between. From germline, CDR1 is SEHNR and CDR2 FQNEAQ (reference sequence). The CDR3 is made up of 11 amino acids. In DNA form, the CDR3 reads TGTGCCAGCAGCCCGGGCTTTGGCTACACCTTC. This gives the protein CASSPGFGYTF. Looking up the rest from reference TRBV7-9 and TRBJ1-2 gives the full variable domain: DTGVSQNPRHKITKRGQNVTFRCDPISEHNRLYWYRQTLGQGPEFLTYFQNEAQLEKSRLLSDRFSAERPKGSFSTLEIQRTEQGDSAMYLCASSPGFGYTFGSGTRLTVV.

For this clonotype: A single base separates this from a much larger clone, so it may be a read error. The V and J genes are TRBV7-2 and TRBJ2-3, with a possible D match to TRBD1 (5 bases). The DNA end favors TRBJ1-5, so the J call may be wrong. CDR3 size: 16 residues. Germline V gives CDR1 SGHTA, CDR2 FQGNSA. The CDR3 DNA is TGTGCCAGCAGCTTAGTTGATAGCGGGATGACAGATACGCAGCATTTT. Protein product: CASSLVDSGMTDTQHF.

This sequence joins TRBV5-1 and TRBJ1-1; TRBD1 matches at 7 bases. Trimming took 3 bases from V and 6 from J; bases not matched to a gene: 5. Germline V gene sequence: CDR1 SGHRS, CDR2 YFSETQ. The CDR3 extends over 13 amino acids. The CDR3 DNA reads TGCGCCAGCAGCTACCGAGGGGGCGCTGAAGCTTTCTTT. The encoded protein is CASSYRGGAEAFF.

Of note for this clonotype: Just one base apart from a much larger clone, this may be a read error. A read error is likely, as this CDR3 ends without the conserved phenylalanine or tryptophan. The chain couples TRBV5-1 to TRBJ1-4; maybe TRBD1 (5 bases). This CDR3 spans 15 amino acids. Germline V gene sequence: CDR1 SGHRS, CDR2 YFSETQ. Trimming cost V 2 bases and J 8 bases, with 16 bases left between them. The CDR3 loop reads CASSFGQGSREKLFS. As DNA, the CDR3 is TGCGCCAGCAGCTTCGGGCAGGGTTCGCGGGAAAAACTGTTTTCT.

The table lists this clonotype with many counts. The chain combines TRBV12-3 or TRBV12-4 with TRBJ2-2, with 14 bases fitting TRBD2. With V trimmed by 3 bases and J by 7 bases, 4 bases remained unmatched. This CDR3 region has 16 residues. This CDR3 is CASSFRTSGRSGELFF. CDR3 sequence (DNA): TGTGCCAGCAGTTTTCGGACTAGCGGGAGGAGCGGGGAGCTGTTTTTT.

The sample holds many counts of this clonotype. This rearrangement joins TRBV28 to TRBJ2-4; TRBD1 matches 9 bases. The CDR3 totals 19 residues. Per the germline V gene, CDR1 is MDHEN and CDR2 is SYDVKM. The V gene end was trimmed by 6 bases and the J gene end by 0 bases; junction bases not matched to a gene: 15. CDR3 DNA: TGTGCCAGCAGAGTTATGGACAGGGGACAATATTTAGCCAAAAACATTCAGTACTTC. This codes for CASRVMDRGQYLAKNIQYF.

The table lists this clonotype with many counts. The J gene is TRBJ2-1, the V gene TRBV28; tentatively, D is TRBD2 (6 bases). Germline-derived CDR1 and CDR2 are MDHEN and SYDVKM. The CDR3 sequence is 16 residues long. Trimming removed 3 bases at V and 5 bases at J, with 17 bases between. The CDR3 DNA reads as TGTGCCAGCAGTTTGCCCCTAGTGGGAGGACACAATGAGCAGTTCTTC. Its translation: CASSLPLVGGHNEQFF.

The chain combines TRBV30 with TRBJ2-1; a possible D gene is TRBD1 (6 bases). Trimming removed 5 bases at V and 4 bases at J, with 15 bases between. This CDR3 has 14 residues. CDR1 GTSNPN and CDR2 SVGIG come from the germline V gene (reference sequence). The CDR3 nucleotides read TGTGCCTGGCGAAAAGGGGGAAGGTACAATGAGCAGTTCTTC. Protein sequence: CAWRKGGRYNEQFF. Filled out from reference TRBV30 and TRBJ2-1, the complete variable domain reads SQTIHQWPATLVQPVGSPLSLECTVEGTSNPNLYWYRQAAGRGLQLLFYSVGIGQISSEVPQNLSASRPQDRQFILSSKKLLLSDSGFYLCAWRKGGRYNEQFFGPGTRLTVL.

This clonotype was recorded at least ten times. The chain recombines TRBV7-2 with TRBJ1-2; TRBD1 is a possible D gene (6 bases). The CDR3 is made up of 14 amino acids. Per the germline V gene, CDR1 is SGHTA and CDR2 is FQGNSA. With 5 bases removed from V and 5 bases from J, the gap between germline ends came to 15 bases. DNA of the CDR3: TGTGCCAGCAGCCTCGGACGGGGGCGGTATGGCTACACCTTC. Translated: CASSLGRGRYGYTF.

This clonotype was recorded many times. V gene TRBV4-1 combines with J gene TRBJ2-1; 8 bases align to TRBD2. The length of the CDR3 is 16 residues. With V trimmed by 2 bases and J by 5 bases, 8 bases remained unmatched. The V gene's germline CDR1 is MGHRA and CDR2 YSYEKL. The CDR3 region has the DNA TGCGCCAGCAGCCAATGGTCTAGCGGGTTCGACAATGAGCAGTTCTTC. It yields the protein CASSQWSSGFDNEQFF.

This clonotype was observed at least ten times. The rearrangement joins TRBV11-3 to TRBJ2-3, with D tentatively TRBD1 (5 bases). With 5 bases removed from V and 3 bases from J, the gap between germline ends came to 6 bases. The CDR3 length is 12 residues. Germline values: CDR1 SGHNT, CDR2 YENEEA. The CDR3 protein is CASSQGTDTQYF. CDR3 sequence (DNA): TGTGCCAGCAGCCAGGGAACAGATACGCAGTATTTT.

This clonotype was seen many times. The chain combines TRBV20-1 with TRBJ2-1; a weak D match, TRBD2 (6 bases). Germline loops: CDR1 DFQATT, CDR2 SNEGSKA (reference sequence). The CDR3 is made up of 14 amino acids. Trimming cost V 4 bases and J 1 base, with 11 bases left between them. CDR3 nucleotide sequence: TGCAGTGCTACCTACGGGGGATCCTACAATGAGCAGTTCTTC. Translation gives CSATYGGSYNEQFF.

The chain has TRBV2 and TRBJ1-5; D is uncertain. V lost 11 bases to trimming and J lost 0 bases, with 29 bases between them. The CDR3 has 19 amino acids. Germline CDR1 SNHLY, CDR2 FYNNEI. CDR3 in amino acids: CACCQRFLNSWDSNQPQHF. The CDR3, as DNA: TGTGCCTGCTGTCAACGCTTTCTTAATTCTTGGGATAGCAATCAGCCCCAGCATTTT.

This clonotype was seen repeatedly, ten times or more. The chain recombines TRBV15 with TRBJ2-7, with D perhaps TRBD1 (6 bases). The V gene lost 0 bases and the J gene lost 3 bases, with 9 bases spanning the gap. CDR1 and CDR2 (germline): LNHNV, YYDKDF (reference sequence). The CDR3 has 14 residues. Here the CDR3 DNA reads TGTGCCACCAGCAGAGATTTGACAGGCTACGAGCAGTACTTC. It codes for CATSRDLTGYEQYF.

There are many counts of this clonotype. The chain carries TRBV6-5 and TRBJ1-2; D might be TRBD1 (6 bases). Germline V lookup: CDR1 MNHEY, CDR2 SVGAGI. Trimming left V 5 bases short and J 4 bases short, with 17 bases between. The CDR3 totals 15 residues. In nucleotides, the CDR3 is TGTGCCAGCAGTCCCCGGGGGGGGCTGAGCTATGGCTACACCTTC. It translates to CASSPRGGLSYGYTF.

This clonotype was detected ten times or more. The genes are TRBV7-2 and TRBJ2-7; D is ambiguous. Trimming took off 4 bases at V and 2 bases at J, with 12 bases between the two ends. The CDR3 contains 14 residues. The germline V gene encodes CDR1 SGHTA and CDR2 FQGNSA. The CDR3 sequence: CASSSHPYAYEQYF. The CDR3 DNA reads as TGTGCCAGCAGCTCCCACCCTTATGCCTACGAGCAGTACTTC.

This clonotype appeared many times. V usage is TRBV6-2 or TRBV6-3 and J usage is TRBJ1-2, with D perhaps matching TRBD1 (5 bases). Germline values: CDR1 MNHEY, CDR2 SVGEGT. Deletions cut 6 bases from V and 4 bases from J, with 15 bases between. The CDR3 covers 14 residues. This chain's CDR3 is CASSQYRRAYGYTF. CDR3 in DNA: TGTGCCAGCAGCCAATACAGGCGCGCCTATGGCTACACCTTC.

There are many counts of this clonotype. The chain combines TRBV12-3 or TRBV12-4 with TRBJ1-5; 7 nucleotides line up with TRBD1. V trimming: 8 bases; J trimming: 1 base; junction bases outside the gene matches: 11. The CDR3 covers 16 residues. This CDR3 is CASQRPGTASNQPQHF. DNA for the CDR3: TGTGCCAGCCAAAGACCCGGGACAGCAAGCAATCAGCCCCAGCATTTT.

This clonotype was recorded many times. The chain combines TRBV5-1 with TRBJ2-5; 9 positions match TRBD1. Germline-derived CDR1 and CDR2 are SGHRS and YFSETQ. Trimming cost V 4 bases and J 1 base; bases outside gene matches: 8. This CDR3 region has 16 residues. The chain's CDR3 is CASSLTGGAFQETQYF. The DNA of the CDR3 is TGCGCCAGCAGCCTTACAGGGGGCGCTTTCCAAGAGACCCAGTACTTC.

At least ten counts were recorded for this clonotype. The chain's CDR3 is CASSLGTQDRVNNQPQHF. The CDR3 nucleotides read TGTGCCAGCAGCTTGGGGACTCAAGACAGGGTAAATAATCAGCCCCAGCATTTT. J is TRBJ1-5 and V is TRBV5-6; 7 bases are shared with TRBD1. The CDR3 has 18 residues. The germline gives CDR1 SGHDT, CDR2 YYEEEE. V shed 0 bases and J 4 bases; nucleotides not matched to a gene: 13.

V usage is TRBV5-1 and J usage is TRBJ2-1; a possible D gene is TRBD1 (7 bases). Trimming left V 3 bases short and J 7 bases short, with 14 bases between. The germline V gene encodes CDR1 SGHRS and CDR2 YFSETQ. The CDR3 extends over 14 amino acids. In nucleotides, the CDR3 is TGCGCCAGCAGCTCAGGACAGGAGGGGAATGAGCAGTTCTTC. As protein: CASSSGQEGNEQFF.

A note on this clonotype: Possible read error: a much larger clone is one base away. The chain has TRBV3-1 and TRBJ2-2; D is ambiguous. V shed 4 bases and J shed 9 bases, with 12 bases lying between them. The V gene's germline CDR1 is LGHDT and CDR2 YNNKEL (reference sequence). The CDR3 is made up of 13 amino acids. CDR3 sequence: CASSPGRGRELFF. CDR3 in DNA: TGTGCCAGCAGCCCCGGGCGCGGAAGGGAGCTGTTTTTT.

This clonotype was seen repeatedly, ten times or more. The chain combines TRBV13 with TRBJ2-1; no firm D call. Trimming left V 7 bases short and J 9 bases short, with 16 bases between. Germline assignment: CDR1 PRHDT and CDR2 FYEKMQ (reference sequence). This CDR3 has 13 residues. The CDR3 region has the DNA TGTGCCAGCACCCGCGGTTGGCCGCCTGAGCAGTTCTTC. Protein sequence: CASTRGWPPEQFF.

This clonotype was seen at least ten times. The V call is TRBV5-1, the J call TRBJ1-1, with D perhaps TRBD1 (5 bases). The CDR3 runs 14 residues. The V gene's germline CDR1 is SGHRS and CDR2 YFSETQ. V shed 4 bases and J shed 5 bases, with 15 bases lying between them. CDR3 in amino acids: CASSDSGTVTEAFF. CDR3 bases: TGCGCCAGCAGCGACTCCGGGACGGTAACTGAAGCTTTCTTT.

Concerning this clonotype: A read error may explain this, as a much larger clone is one base away. The rearrangement links TRBV15 to TRBJ2-7; D gene unclear. V lost 3 bases and J lost 6, with 15 bases in between. Looked up from germline, CDR1 is LNHNV and CDR2 is YYDKDF (reference sequence). The CDR3 runs 14 residues. The CDR3 sequence: CATSSVRARGEQYF. As DNA, the CDR3 is TGTGCCACCAGCAGTGTTAGGGCTCGAGGCGAGCAGTACTTC.

This sequence joins TRBV27 and TRBJ2-7; the match to TRBD1 covers 7 bases. Germline assignment: CDR1 MNHEY and CDR2 SMNVEV (reference sequence). After removal of 5 bases from V and 2 bases from J, the junction contained 9 bases not matched to a gene. This CDR3 is built from 15 residues. This CDR3 is CASSILRDRAYEQYF. CDR3 in DNA: TGTGCCAGCAGTATACTCCGGGACAGAGCCTACGAGCAGTACTTC.